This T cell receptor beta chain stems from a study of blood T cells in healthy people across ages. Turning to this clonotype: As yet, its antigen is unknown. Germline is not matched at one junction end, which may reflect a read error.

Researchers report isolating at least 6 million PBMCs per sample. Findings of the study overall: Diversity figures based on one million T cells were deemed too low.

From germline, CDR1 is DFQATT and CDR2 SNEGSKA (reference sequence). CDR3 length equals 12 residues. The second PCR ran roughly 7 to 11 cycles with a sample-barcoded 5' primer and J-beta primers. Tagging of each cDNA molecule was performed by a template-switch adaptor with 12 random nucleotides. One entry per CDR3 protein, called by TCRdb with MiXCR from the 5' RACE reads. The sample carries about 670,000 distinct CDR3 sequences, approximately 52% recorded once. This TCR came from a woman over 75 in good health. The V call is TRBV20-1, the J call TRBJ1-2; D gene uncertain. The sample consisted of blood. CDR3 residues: CRARDTNYGYTF. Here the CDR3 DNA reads TGCAGGGCTAGAGACACTAACTATGGCTACACCTTC.